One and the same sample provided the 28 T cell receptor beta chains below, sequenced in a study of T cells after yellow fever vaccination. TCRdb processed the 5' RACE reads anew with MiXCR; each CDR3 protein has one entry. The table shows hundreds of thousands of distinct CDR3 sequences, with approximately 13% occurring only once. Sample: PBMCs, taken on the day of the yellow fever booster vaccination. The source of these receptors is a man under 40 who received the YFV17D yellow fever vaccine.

CDR3 bases: TGTGCCACCTCCCGAGGGACTAGAGTTACTAGCACAGATACGCAGTATTTT. Encoded protein: CATSRGTRVTSTDTQYF. This chain uses TRBV3-1 with TRBJ2-3, with 8 positions matching TRBD2. The V gene's germline CDR1 is LGHDT and CDR2 YNNKEL (reference sequence). The CDR3 sequence is 17 residues long. J was trimmed by 0 bases and V by 10 bases; bases with no gene match: 15.

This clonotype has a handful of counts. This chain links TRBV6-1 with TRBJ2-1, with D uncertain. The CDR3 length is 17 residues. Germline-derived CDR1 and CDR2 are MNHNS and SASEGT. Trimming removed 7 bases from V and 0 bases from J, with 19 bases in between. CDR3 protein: CASTSQRGATSYNEQFF. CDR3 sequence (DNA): TGTGCCAGCACCTCCCAGCGAGGAGCGACCTCCTACAATGAGCAGTTCTTC.

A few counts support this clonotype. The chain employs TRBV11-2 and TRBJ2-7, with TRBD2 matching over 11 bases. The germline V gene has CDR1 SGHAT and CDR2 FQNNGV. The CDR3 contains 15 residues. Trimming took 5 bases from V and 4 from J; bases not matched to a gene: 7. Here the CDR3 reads CASSLGTSGFYEQYF. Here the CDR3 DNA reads TGTGCCAGCAGCCTTGGGACTAGCGGTTTTTACGAGCAGTACTTC.

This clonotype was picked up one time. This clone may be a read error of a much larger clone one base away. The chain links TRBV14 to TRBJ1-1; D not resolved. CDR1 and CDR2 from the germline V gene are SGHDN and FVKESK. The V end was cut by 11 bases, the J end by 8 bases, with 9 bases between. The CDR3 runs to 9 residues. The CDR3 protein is CAGGREAFF. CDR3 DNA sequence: TGTGCCGGCGGCAGGGAAGCTTTCTTT.

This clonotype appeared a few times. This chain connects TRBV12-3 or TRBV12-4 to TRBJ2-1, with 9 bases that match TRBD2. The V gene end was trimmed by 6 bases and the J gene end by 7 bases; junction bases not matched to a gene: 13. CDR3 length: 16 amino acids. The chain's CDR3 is CASSPAGGREKNEQFF. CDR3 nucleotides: TGTGCCAGCAGCCCGGCCGGCGGGAGGGAAAAGAATGAGCAGTTCTTC.

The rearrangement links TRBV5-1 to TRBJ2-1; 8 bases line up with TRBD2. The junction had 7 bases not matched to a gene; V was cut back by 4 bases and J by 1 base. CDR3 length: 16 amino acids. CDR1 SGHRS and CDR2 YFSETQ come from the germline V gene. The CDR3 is CASSRGGISSYNEQFF. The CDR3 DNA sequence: TGCGCCAGCAGCCGGGGGGGGATTTCATCCTACAATGAGCAGTTCTTC.

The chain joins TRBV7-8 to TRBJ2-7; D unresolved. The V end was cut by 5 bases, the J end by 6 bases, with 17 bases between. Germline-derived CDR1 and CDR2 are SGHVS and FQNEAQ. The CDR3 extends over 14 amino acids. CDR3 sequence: CASSRQRSMAEQYF. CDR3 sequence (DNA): TGTGCCAGCAGCCGTCAACGTAGTATGGCCGAGCAGTACTTC.

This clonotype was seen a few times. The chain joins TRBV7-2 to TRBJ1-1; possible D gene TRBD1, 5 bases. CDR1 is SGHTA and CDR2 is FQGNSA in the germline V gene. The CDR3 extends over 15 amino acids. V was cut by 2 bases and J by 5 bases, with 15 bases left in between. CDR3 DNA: TGTGCCAGCAGCTTAACCCGGGCGGGGGTGACTGAAGCTTTCTTT. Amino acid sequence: CASSLTRAGVTEAFF. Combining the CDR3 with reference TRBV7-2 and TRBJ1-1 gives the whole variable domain GAGVSQSPSNKVTEKGKDVELRCDPISGHTALYWYRQSLGQGLEFLIYFQGNSAPDKSGLPSDRFSAERTGGSVSTLTIQRTQQEDSAVYLCASSLTRAGVTEAFFGQGTRLTVV.

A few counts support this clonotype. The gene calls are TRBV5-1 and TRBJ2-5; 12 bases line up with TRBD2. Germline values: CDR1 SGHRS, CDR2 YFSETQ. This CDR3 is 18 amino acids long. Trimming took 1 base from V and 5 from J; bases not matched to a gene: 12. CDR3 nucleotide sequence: TGCGCCAGCAGCTTGTCAAGACTAGCGGGAGACGGGCCCGAGACCCAGTACTTC. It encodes CASSLSRLAGDGPETQYF.

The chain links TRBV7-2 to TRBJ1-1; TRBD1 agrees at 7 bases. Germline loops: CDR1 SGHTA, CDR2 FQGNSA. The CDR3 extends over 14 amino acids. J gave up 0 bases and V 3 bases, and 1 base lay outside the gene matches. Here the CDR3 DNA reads TGTGCCAGCAGCTTCGACAGGGTGAACACTGAAGCTTTCTTT. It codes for CASSFDRVNTEAFF.

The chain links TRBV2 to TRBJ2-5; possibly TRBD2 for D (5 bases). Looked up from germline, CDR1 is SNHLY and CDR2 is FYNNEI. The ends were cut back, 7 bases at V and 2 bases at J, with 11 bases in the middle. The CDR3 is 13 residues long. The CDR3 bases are TGTGCCAGCAAAGGGAGAATGCAAGAGACCCAGTACTTC. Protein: CASKGRMQETQYF.

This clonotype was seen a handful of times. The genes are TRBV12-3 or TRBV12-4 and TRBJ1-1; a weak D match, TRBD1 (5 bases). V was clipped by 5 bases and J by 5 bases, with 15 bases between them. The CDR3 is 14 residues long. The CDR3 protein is CASSPLSGLTEAFF. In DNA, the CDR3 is TGTGCCAGCAGTCCCCTATCGGGACTTACTGAAGCTTTCTTT.

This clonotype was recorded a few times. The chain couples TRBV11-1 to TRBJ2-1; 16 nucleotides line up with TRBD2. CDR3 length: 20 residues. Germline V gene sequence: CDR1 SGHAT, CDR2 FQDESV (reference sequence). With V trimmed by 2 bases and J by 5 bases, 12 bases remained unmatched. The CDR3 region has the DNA TGTGCCAGCAGCTTAAATCCGGGACTAGCGGGAGGGAATAAAGACAATGAGCAGTTCTTC. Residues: CASSLNPGLAGGNKDNEQFF.

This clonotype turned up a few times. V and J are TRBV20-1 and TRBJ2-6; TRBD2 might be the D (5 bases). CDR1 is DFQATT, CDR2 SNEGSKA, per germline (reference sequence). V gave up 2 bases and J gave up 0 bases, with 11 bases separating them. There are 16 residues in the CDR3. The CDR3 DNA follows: TGCAGTGCTAGACACCGACGGGGCTCTGGGGCCAACGTCCTGACTTTC. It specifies CSARHRRGSGANVLTF.

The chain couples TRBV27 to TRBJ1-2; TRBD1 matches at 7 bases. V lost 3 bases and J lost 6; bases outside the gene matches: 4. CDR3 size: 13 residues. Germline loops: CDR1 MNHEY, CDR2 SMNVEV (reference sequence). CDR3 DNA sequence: TGTGCCAGCAGTTTCACTACAGGGGATGGCTACACCTTC. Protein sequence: CASSFTTGDGYTF.

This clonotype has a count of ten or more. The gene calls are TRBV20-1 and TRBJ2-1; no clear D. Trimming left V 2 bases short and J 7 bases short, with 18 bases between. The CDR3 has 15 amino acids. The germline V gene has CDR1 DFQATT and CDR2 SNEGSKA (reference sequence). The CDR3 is CSARSMSGPRNEQFF. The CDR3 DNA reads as TGCAGTGCTAGATCTATGTCCGGGCCGCGGAATGAGCAGTTCTTC.

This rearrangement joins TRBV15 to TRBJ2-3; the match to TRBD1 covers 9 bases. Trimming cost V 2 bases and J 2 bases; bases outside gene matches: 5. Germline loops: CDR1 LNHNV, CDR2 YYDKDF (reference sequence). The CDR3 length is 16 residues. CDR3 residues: CATSRSGTGNTDTQYF. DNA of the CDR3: TGTGCCACCAGCAGATCCGGGACAGGGAACACAGATACGCAGTATTTT.

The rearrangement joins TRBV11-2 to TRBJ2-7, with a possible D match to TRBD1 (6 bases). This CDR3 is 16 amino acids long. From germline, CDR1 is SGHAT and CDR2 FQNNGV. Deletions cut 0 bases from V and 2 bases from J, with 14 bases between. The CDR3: CASSLEFGTRTYEQYF. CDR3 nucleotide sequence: TGTGCCAGCAGCTTAGAATTCGGGACACGTACCTACGAGCAGTACTTC. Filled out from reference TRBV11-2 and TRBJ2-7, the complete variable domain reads EAGVAQSPRYKIIEKRQSVAFWCNPISGHATLYWYQQILGQGPKLLIQFQNNGVVDDSQLPKDRFSAERLKGVDSTLKIQPAKLEDSAVYLCASSLEFGTRTYEQYFGPGTRLTVT.

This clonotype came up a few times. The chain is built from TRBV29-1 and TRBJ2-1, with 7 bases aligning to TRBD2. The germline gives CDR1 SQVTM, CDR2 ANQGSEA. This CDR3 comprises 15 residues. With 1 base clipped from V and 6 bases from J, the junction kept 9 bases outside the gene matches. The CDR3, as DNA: TGCAGCGTTGAAGTCCCGCGGGAGTTAATCAATGAGCAGTTCTTC. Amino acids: CSVEVPRELINEQFF.

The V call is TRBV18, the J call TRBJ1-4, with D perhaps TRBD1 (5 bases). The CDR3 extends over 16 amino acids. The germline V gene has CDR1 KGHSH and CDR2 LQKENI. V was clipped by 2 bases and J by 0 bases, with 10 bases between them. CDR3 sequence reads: CASSPEGTATNEKLFF. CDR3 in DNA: TGTGCCAGCTCACCAGAAGGGACCGCAACTAATGAAAAACTGTTTTTT.

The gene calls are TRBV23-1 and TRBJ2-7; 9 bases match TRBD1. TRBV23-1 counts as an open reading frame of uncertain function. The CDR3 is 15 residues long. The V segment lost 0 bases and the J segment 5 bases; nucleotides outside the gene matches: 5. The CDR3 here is CASSQSRTGEDEQYF. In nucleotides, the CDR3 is TGCGCCAGCAGTCAATCGCGGACAGGGGAGGACGAGCAGTACTTC.

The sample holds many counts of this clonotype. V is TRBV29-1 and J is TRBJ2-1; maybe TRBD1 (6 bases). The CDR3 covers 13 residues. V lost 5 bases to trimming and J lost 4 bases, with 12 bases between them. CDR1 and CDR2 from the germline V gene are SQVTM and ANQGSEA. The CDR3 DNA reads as TGCAGCGTTCGACAGGCGATTTACAATGAGCAGTTCTTC. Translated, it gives CSVRQAIYNEQFF.

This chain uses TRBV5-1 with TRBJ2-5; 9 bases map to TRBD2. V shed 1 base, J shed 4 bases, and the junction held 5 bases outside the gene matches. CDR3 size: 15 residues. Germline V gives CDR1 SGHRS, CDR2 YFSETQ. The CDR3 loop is CASSLSSGNGETQYF. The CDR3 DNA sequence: TGCGCCAGCAGCTTGTCTAGCGGGAACGGAGAGACCCAGTACTTC.

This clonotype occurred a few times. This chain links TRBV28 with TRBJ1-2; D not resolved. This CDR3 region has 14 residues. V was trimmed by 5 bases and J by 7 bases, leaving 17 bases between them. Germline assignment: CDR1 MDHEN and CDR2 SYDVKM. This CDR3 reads CASSVAGLTAGYTF. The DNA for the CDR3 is TGTGCCAGCAGTGTAGCCGGGCTTACTGCTGGCTACACCTTC.

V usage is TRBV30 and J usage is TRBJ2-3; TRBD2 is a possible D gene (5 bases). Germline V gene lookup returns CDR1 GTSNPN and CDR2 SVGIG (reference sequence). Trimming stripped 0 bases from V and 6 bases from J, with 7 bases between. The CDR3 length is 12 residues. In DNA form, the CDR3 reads TGTGCCTGGAGTGTACCGGGGGATACGCAGTATTTT. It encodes CAWSVPGDTQYF.

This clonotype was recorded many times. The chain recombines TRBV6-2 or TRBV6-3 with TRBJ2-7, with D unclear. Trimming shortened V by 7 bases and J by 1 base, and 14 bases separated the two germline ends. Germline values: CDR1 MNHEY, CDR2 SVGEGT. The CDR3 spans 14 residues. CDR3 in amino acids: CASTTPSLSYEQYF. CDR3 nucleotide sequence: TGTGCCAGCACAACCCCGTCCCTGTCCTACGAGCAGTACTTC.

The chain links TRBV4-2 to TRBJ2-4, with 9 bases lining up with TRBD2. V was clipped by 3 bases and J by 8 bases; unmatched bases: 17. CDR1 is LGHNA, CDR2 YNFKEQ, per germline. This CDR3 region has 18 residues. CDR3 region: CASSQQPGVAGDVDIQYF. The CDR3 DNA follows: TGTGCCAGCAGCCAGCAACCGGGGGTAGCGGGAGATGTGGACATTCAGTACTTC.

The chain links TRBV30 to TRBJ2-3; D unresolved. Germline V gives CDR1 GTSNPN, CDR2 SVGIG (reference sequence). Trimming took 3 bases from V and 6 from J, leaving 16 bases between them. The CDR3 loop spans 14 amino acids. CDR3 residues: CAWSASPGLDTQYF. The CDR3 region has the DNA TGTGCCTGGAGCGCTTCTCCCGGGCTGGATACGCAGTATTTT.